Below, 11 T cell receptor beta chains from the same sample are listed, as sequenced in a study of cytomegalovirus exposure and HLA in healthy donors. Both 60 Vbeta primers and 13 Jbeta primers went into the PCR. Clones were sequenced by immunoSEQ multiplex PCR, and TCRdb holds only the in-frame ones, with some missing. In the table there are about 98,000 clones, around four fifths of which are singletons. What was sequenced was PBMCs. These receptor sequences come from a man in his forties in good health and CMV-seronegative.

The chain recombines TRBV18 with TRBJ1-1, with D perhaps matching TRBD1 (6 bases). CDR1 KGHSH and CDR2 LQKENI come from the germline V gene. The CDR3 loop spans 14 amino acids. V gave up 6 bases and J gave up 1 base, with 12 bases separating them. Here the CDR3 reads CASSLRQENTEAFF. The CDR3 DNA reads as TGTGCCAGCTCGCTGAGACAGGAGAACACTGAAGCTTTCTTT.

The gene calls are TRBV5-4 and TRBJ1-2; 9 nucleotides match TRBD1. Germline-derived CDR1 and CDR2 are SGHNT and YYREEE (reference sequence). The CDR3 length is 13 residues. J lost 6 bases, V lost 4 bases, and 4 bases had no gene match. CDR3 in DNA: TGTGCCAGCAGCCCCCGGACAGGGGATGGCTACACCTTC. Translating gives CASSPRTGDGYTF.

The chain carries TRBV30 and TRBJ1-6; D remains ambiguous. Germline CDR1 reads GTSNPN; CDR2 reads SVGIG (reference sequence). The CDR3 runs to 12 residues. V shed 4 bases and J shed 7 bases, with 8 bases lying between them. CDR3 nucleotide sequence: TGTGCCTGGAATCCGGGGAATTCACCCCTCCACTTT. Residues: CAWNPGNSPLHF.

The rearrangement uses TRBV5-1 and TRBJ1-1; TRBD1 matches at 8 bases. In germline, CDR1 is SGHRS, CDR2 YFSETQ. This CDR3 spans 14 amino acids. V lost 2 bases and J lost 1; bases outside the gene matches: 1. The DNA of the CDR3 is TGCGCCAGCAGCTTCGGGACAGGGAACACTGAAGCTTTCTTT. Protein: CASSFGTGNTEAFF.

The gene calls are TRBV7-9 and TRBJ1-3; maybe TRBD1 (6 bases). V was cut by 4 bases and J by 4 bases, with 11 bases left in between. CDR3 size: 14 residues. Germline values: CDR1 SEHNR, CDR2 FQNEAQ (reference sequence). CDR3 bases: TGTGCCAGCAGCTCCCCAGGGGAAGGAAACACCATATATTTT. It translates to CASSSPGEGNTIYF.

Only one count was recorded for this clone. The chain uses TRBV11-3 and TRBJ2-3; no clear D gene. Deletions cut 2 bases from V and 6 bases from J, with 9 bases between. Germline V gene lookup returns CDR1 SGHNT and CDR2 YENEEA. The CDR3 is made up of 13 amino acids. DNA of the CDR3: TGTGCCAGCAGCTTAAGTCCCGCGGATACGCAGTATTTT. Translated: CASSLSPADTQYF.

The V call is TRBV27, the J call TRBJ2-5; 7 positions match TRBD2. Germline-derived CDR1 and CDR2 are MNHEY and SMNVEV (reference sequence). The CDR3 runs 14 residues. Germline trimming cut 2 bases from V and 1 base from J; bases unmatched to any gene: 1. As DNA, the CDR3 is TGTGCCAGCAGTTTACTAGCGGCCCAAGAGACCCAGTACTTC. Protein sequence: CASSLLAAQETQYF.

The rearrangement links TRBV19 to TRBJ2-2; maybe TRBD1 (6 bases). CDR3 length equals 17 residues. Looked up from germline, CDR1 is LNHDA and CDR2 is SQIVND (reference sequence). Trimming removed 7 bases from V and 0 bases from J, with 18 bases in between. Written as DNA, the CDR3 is TGTGCCAGTAACCCTAGAAGGGGGACGACGAACACCGGGGAGCTGTTTTTT. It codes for CASNPRRGTTNTGELFF.

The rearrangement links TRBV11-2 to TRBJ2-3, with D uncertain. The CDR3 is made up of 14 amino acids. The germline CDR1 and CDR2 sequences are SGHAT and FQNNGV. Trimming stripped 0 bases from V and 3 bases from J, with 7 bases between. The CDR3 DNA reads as TGTGCCAGCAGCTTAGATCGGGTTACAGATACGCAGTATTTT. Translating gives CASSLDRVTDTQYF.

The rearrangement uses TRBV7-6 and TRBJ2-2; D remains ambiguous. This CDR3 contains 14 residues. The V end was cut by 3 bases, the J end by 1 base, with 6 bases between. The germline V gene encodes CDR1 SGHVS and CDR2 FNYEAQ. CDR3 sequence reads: CASSFSGNTGELFF. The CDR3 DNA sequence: TGTGCCAGCAGCTTCTCCGGGAACACCGGGGAGCTGTTTTTT.

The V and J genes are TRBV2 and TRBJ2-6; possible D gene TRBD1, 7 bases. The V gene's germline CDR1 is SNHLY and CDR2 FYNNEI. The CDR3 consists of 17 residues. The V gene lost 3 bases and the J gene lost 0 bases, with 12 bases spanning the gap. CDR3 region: CASSDPGGGSGANVLTF. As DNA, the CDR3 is TGTGCCAGCAGTGACCCAGGGGGAGGCTCTGGGGCCAACGTCCTGACTTTC.